Shown below are 29 T cell receptor beta chains from a single sample sequenced in a study of blood T cell repertoires in COVID-19. Assay: immunoSEQ multiplex PCR; the TCRdb copy retains only in-frame clones and omits some. This repertoire shows under 300,000 clones, about 88% found once; its top ten account for under 9%. The source material was peripheral blood. These receptors originate from a woman in her seventies with active or convalescent COVID-19.

This chain joins TRBV5-1 and TRBJ2-3; TRBD2 aligns across 14 bases. Germline V gene lookup returns CDR1 SGHRS and CDR2 YFSETQ. This CDR3 has 16 residues. J gave up 4 bases and V 4 bases, and 5 bases lay outside the gene matches. This chain's CDR3 is CASSPGLAGVADTQYF. The CDR3 bases are TGCGCCAGCAGCCCGGGACTAGCGGGGGTGGCAGATACGCAGTATTTT. The full variable domain, its missing parts supplied by reference TRBV5-1 and TRBJ2-3, is KAGVTQTPRYLIKTRGQQVTLSCSPISGHRSVSWYQQTPGQGLQFLFEYFSETQRNKGNFPGRFSGRQFSNSRSEMNVSTLELGDSALYLCASSPGLAGVADTQYFGPGTRLTVL.

A single count supports this clone. CDR3 coding DNA: TGCGCCAGCAGCCCTAGGACTAGCGGGGGGACCGGGGAGCTGTTTTTT. Its protein is CASSPRTSGGTGELFF. The chain is built from TRBV4-1 and TRBJ2-2; the match to TRBD2 covers 14 bases. This CDR3 comprises 16 residues. The germline V gene encodes CDR1 MGHRA and CDR2 YSYEKL. Unmatched junction bases numbered 3, after V lost 4 bases and J lost 5 bases.

The V call is TRBV5-4, the J call TRBJ1-6, with D maybe TRBD1 (5 bases). The CDR3 covers 14 residues. V was pared by 4 bases and J by 5 bases, with 10 bases between. Germline V gives CDR1 SGHNT, CDR2 YYREEE (reference sequence). CDR3 DNA sequence: TGTGCCAGCAGCCGCGCAGGGAATAATTCACCCCTCCACTTT. Its protein product is CASSRAGNNSPLHF.

The rearrangement joins TRBV6-1 to TRBJ1-3; possible D gene TRBD1, 6 bases. V shed 0 bases and J shed 2 bases, with 11 bases lying between them. The CDR3 totals 16 residues. Germline loops: CDR1 MNHNS, CDR2 SASEGT. CDR3 residues: CASSEAEQGPGNTIYF. In DNA form, the CDR3 reads TGTGCCAGCAGTGAAGCTGAACAGGGACCTGGAAACACCATATATTTT.

This chain uses TRBV15 with TRBJ2-7; 8 bases map to TRBD1. The CDR3 is made up of 14 amino acids. With 5 bases clipped from V and 2 bases from J, the junction kept 5 bases outside the gene matches. The germline CDR1 and CDR2 sequences are LNHNV and YYDKDF (reference sequence). CDR3 sequence: CATSGLDRAYEQYF. Here the CDR3 DNA reads TGTGCCACCAGCGGCTTGGACAGGGCCTACGAGCAGTACTTC.

Many counts were recorded for this clone. The rearrangement joins TRBV7-2 to TRBJ2-7; 9 nucleotides match TRBD1. Germline V gene data show CDR1 as SGHTA and CDR2 as FQGNSA. V lost 3 bases and J lost 3; bases outside the gene matches: 9. This CDR3 spans 16 amino acids. In DNA form, the CDR3 reads TGTGCCAGCAGCTTTGGGACAGGGTCGCTCCGCTACGAGCAGTACTTC. Its protein product is CASSFGTGSLRYEQYF.

V is TRBV5-1 and J is TRBJ2-2, with TRBD1 identical over 9 bases. V was clipped by 2 bases and J by 4 bases; unmatched bases: 6. From germline, CDR1 is SGHRS and CDR2 YFSETQ. This CDR3 is built from 16 residues. CDR3 coding DNA: TGCGCCAGCAGCTTAGGACAGGGGCCTTCCACCGGGGAGCTGTTTTTT. Its protein product is CASSLGQGPSTGELFF.

The chain combines TRBV2 with TRBJ1-1, with a weak D call TRBD1 (6 bases). This CDR3 comprises 14 residues. Germline loops: CDR1 SNHLY, CDR2 FYNNEI. Trimming removed 6 bases from V and 1 base from J, with 12 bases in between. CDR3 bases: TGTGCCAGCAGCGGGGGGCTTAGGAACACTGAAGCTTTCTTT. Amino acid sequence: CASSGGLRNTEAFF.

The rearrangement joins TRBV11-2 to TRBJ1-1; tentatively, D is TRBD1 (6 bases). With 1 base removed from V and 5 bases from J, the gap between germline ends came to 17 bases. The germline gives CDR1 SGHAT, CDR2 FQNNGV. This CDR3 comprises 16 residues. CDR3 nucleotides: TGTGCCAGCAGCTTAGTAGTAACAGGGCTGGGGACTGAAGCTTTCTTT. Its protein is CASSLVVTGLGTEAFF.

The rearrangement uses TRBV7-2 and TRBJ2-5, with 8 nucleotides matching TRBD2. The CDR3 spans 13 residues. The ends lost 6 bases at V and 1 base at J; junction bases unmatched: 1. CDR1 and CDR2 from the germline V gene are SGHTA and FQGNSA. DNA of the CDR3: TGTGCCAGCAGGCGGGGGGTCCAAGAGACCCAGTACTTC. The encoded protein is CASRRGVQETQYF.

This clone has only one observation. The chain couples TRBV27 to TRBJ1-6; D gene unclear. The V and J ends lost 7 bases and 2 bases respectively, with 15 bases between them. The CDR3 contains 16 residues. Per germline, CDR1 MNHEY and CDR2 SMNVEV (reference sequence). CDR3 amino acids: CASTTSGIAYNSPLHF. CDR3 coding DNA: TGTGCCAGCACCACCTCGGGGATAGCCTATAATTCACCCCTCCACTTT.

The V gene is TRBV5-4, the J gene TRBJ2-3; 7 bases agree with TRBD1. There are 14 residues in the CDR3. The V gene end was trimmed by 1 base and the J gene end by 4 bases; junction bases not matched to a gene: 3. CDR1 and CDR2 from the germline V gene are SGHNT and YYREEE (reference sequence). CDR3 sequence: CASSLRQGPDTQYF. The CDR3 DNA reads as TGTGCCAGCAGCTTGAGACAGGGCCCAGATACGCAGTATTTT. The entire variable domain, with the rest obtained from reference TRBV5-4 and TRBJ2-3, is as follows: ETGVTQSPTHLIKTRGQQVTLRCSSQSGHNTVSWYQQALGQGPQFIFQYYREEENGRGNFPPRFSGLQFPNYSSELNVNALELDDSALYLCASSLRQGPDTQYFGPGTRLTVL.

The gene calls are TRBV18 and TRBJ1-3; TRBD1 might be the D (5 bases). The length of the CDR3 is 16 residues. Germline V CDR1 and CDR2: KGHSH, LQKENI. The V and J ends lost 1 base and 0 bases respectively, with 10 bases between them. This chain's CDR3 is CASSPQGLISGNTIYF. The CDR3 nucleotides read TGTGCCAGCTCACCACAGGGGCTGATCTCTGGAAACACCATATATTTT. Drawing the rest from reference TRBV18 and TRBJ1-3, the complete variable domain is NAGVMQNPRHLVRRRGQEARLRCSPMKGHSHVYWYRQLPEEGLKFMVYLQKENIIDESGMPKERFSAEFPKEGPSILRIQQVVRGDSAAYFCASSPQGLISGNTIYFGEGSWLTVV.

V gene TRBV16 combines with J gene TRBJ2-6, with D possibly matching TRBD2 (5 bases). Trimming pared 4 bases from V and 4 bases from J, leaving 5 bases between. CDR1 KGHSY and CDR2 FQNENV come from the germline V gene. This CDR3 contains 13 residues. Written as DNA, the CDR3 is TGTGCCAGCAGCCCGGGGGGGGCCAACGTCCTGACTTTC. Translating it yields CASSPGGANVLTF.

This clone was counted a few times. The genes are TRBV10-2 and TRBJ1-1; no reliable D call. This CDR3 is built from 13 residues. CDR1 WSHSY and CDR2 SAAADI come from the germline V gene. Deletions cut 0 bases from V and 11 bases from J, with 13 bases between. The DNA of the CDR3 is TGCGCCAGCAGTGAGTCGGCGGGTCTGGGGGCTTTCTTT. This encodes CASSESAGLGAFF.

This chain uses TRBV6-5 with TRBJ1-2, with 9 bases that match TRBD1. The CDR3 covers 13 residues. Germline CDR1 and CDR2: MNHEY and SVGAGI. Trimming took 6 bases from V and 8 from J; bases not matched to a gene: 7. Written as DNA, the CDR3 is TGTGCCAGCAGGCAAACAGGGGGCCGGGGCTACACCTTC. Translation: CASRQTGGRGYTF.

The genes are TRBV5-4 and TRBJ2-7; D might be TRBD1 (6 bases). The CDR3 has 14 residues. The germline V gene has CDR1 SGHNT and CDR2 YYREEE (reference sequence). Deletions cut 0 bases from V and 4 bases from J, with 11 bases between. CDR3 in DNA: TGTGCCAGCAGCTTGGGGACAGACTTTTACGAGCAGTACTTC. Translation gives CASSLGTDFYEQYF.

The chain couples TRBV18 to TRBJ1-2, with 9 nucleotides matching TRBD1. This CDR3 spans 15 amino acids. The germline gives CDR1 KGHSH, CDR2 LQKENI. Trimming took 3 bases from V and 6 from J; bases not matched to a gene: 8. The CDR3 sequence: CASSPLGQGRDGYTF. The CDR3 nucleotides read TGTGCCAGCTCACCCCTTGGACAGGGGCGAGATGGCTACACCTTC.

CDR3 nucleotides: TGTGCCAGCAAGGGGACAGCGGACACTGAAGCTTTCTTT. Its protein product is CASKGTADTEAFF. The chain uses TRBV12-3 or TRBV12-4 and TRBJ1-1; 7 bases agree with TRBD1. There are 13 residues in the CDR3. Trimming removed 7 bases from V and 3 bases from J; junction bases left unmatched: 5.

The chain is built from TRBV11-2 and TRBJ2-7; weak D call: TRBD1 (5 bases). Germline V gene sequence: CDR1 SGHAT, CDR2 FQNNGV. The CDR3 is 12 amino acids. V shed 5 bases and J shed 1 base, with 6 bases lying between them. CDR3 amino acids: CASSGASYEQYF. The CDR3 nucleotides read TGTGCCAGCAGCGGGGCATCCTACGAGCAGTACTTC.

This chain links TRBV5-6 with TRBJ2-2; D is undetermined. Trimming took off 4 bases at V and 5 bases at J, with 12 bases between the two ends. The CDR3 has 14 residues. The germline gives CDR1 SGHDT, CDR2 YYEEEE. CDR3 coding DNA: TGTGCCAGCAGCCTACCCTTCGGGACCGGGGAGCTGTTTTTT. Amino acid sequence: CASSLPFGTGELFF. The complete variable domain, with remaining parts taken from reference TRBV5-6 and TRBJ2-2, reads DAGVTQSPTHLIKTRGQQVTLRCSPKSGHDTVSWYQQALGQGPQFIFQYYEEEERQRGNFPDRFSGHQFPNYSSELNVNALLLGDSALYLCASSLPFGTGELFFGEGSRLTVL.

The chain links TRBV10-3 to TRBJ2-1; TRBD2 aligns across 10 bases. With V trimmed by 4 bases and J by 5 bases, 23 bases remained unmatched. This CDR3 spans 21 amino acids. Germline-derived CDR1 and CDR2 are ENHRY and SYGVKD. The CDR3 DNA follows: TGTGCCATCAGTGGGCCCCCTACTCAGCGGGGGGGCCGCGTTAGAGACAATGAGCAGTTCTTC. This encodes CAISGPPTQRGGRVRDNEQFF.

The chain carries TRBV10-1 and TRBJ1-1; D call uncertain. Germline CDR1 WNHNN, CDR2 SYGVQD (reference sequence). This CDR3 contains 13 residues. V was pared by 3 bases and J by 0 bases, with 5 bases between. The CDR3 reads CASSEYLNTEAFF. The CDR3 DNA sequence: TGCGCCAGCAGTGAATATCTGAACACTGAAGCTTTCTTT.

The rearrangement uses TRBV19 and TRBJ1-5; 8 bases line up with TRBD1. Germline V gene sequence: CDR1 LNHDA, CDR2 SQIVND (reference sequence). Trimming took 8 bases from V and 4 from J; bases not matched to a gene: 7. The CDR3 has 14 amino acids. The CDR3 DNA sequence: TGTGCCAGTCTATCAGGGGGCAGGAATCAGCCCCAGCATTTT. This sequence encodes CASLSGGRNQPQHF.

This clone was detected a few times. This sequence joins TRBV7-8 and TRBJ1-5; D might be TRBD1 (6 bases). Per germline, CDR1 SGHVS and CDR2 FQNEAQ. Trimming pared 0 bases from V and 0 bases from J, leaving 18 bases between. This CDR3 region has 19 residues. CDR3 nucleotides: TGTGCCAGCAGCTTAGCGCAGGGGTCGAAAATTTATAGCAATCAGCCCCAGCATTTT. This gives the protein CASSLAQGSKIYSNQPQHF.

The rearrangement links TRBV14 to TRBJ2-3; weak D call: TRBD2 (6 bases). With 4 bases removed from V and 1 base from J, the gap between germline ends came to 12 bases. The CDR3 has 15 amino acids. Germline V gene data show CDR1 as SGHDN and CDR2 as FVKESK. The DNA of the CDR3 is TGTGCCAGCAGCCGCCGTACGGGGGGCACAGATACGCAGTATTTT. It yields the protein CASSRRTGGTDTQYF. The variable domain in full, with the rest retrieved from reference TRBV14 and TRBJ2-3, is EAGVTQFPSHSVIEKGQTVTLRCDPISGHDNLYWYRRVMGKEIKFLLHFVKESKQDESGMPNNRFLAERTGGTYSTLKVQPAELEDSGVYFCASSRRTGGTDTQYFGPGTRLTVL.

V and J are TRBV11-2 and TRBJ1-4, with a possible D match to TRBD1 (6 bases). Germline values: CDR1 SGHAT, CDR2 FQNNGV. With 2 bases removed from V and 3 bases from J, the gap between germline ends came to 10 bases. The length of the CDR3 is 15 residues. The CDR3 protein is CASSLTAGANEKLFF. CDR3 bases: TGTGCCAGCAGCTTAACAGCAGGGGCTAATGAAAAACTGTTTTTT.

V is TRBV15 and J is TRBJ1-6, with D perhaps matching TRBD1 (5 bases). Germline CDR1 and CDR2: LNHNV and YYDKDF (reference sequence). V lost 9 bases, J lost 9 bases, and 18 bases lay in between. This CDR3 is built from 14 residues. The CDR3 protein is CATGDRRSGSPLHF. As DNA, the CDR3 is TGTGCCACGGGGGACCGGCGTAGCGGTTCACCCCTCCACTTT.

This chain links TRBV5-6 with TRBJ1-5, with a possible D match to TRBD1 (5 bases). Germline loops: CDR1 SGHDT, CDR2 YYEEEE. This CDR3 has 15 amino acids. Trimming cost V 4 bases and J 3 bases, with 14 bases left between them. In DNA, the CDR3 is TGTGCCAGCAGCCTACGGGGGGGTGACAATCAGCCCCAGCATTTT. Its protein is CASSLRGGDNQPQHF. Based on the CDR3 plus reference TRBV5-6 and TRBJ1-5, the full variable domain is DAGVTQSPTHLIKTRGQQVTLRCSPKSGHDTVSWYQQALGQGPQFIFQYYEEEERQRGNFPDRFSGHQFPNYSSELNVNALLLGDSALYLCASSLRGGDNQPQHFGDGTRLSIL.